This TCR beta chain is from a study of blood T cell repertoires in COVID-19. Looking at the study overall: PBMCs, B-cell-depleted T cells, or T cells were the source of the cDNA or gDNA that made up the material.

TCRdb's copy holds only in-frame clones and misses some; the assay was immunoSEQ multiplex PCR. The sample lists 370,000 or so clones, roughly 77% occurring once. Sequencing was performed on peripheral blood. This receptor was identified in a human donor with acute or convalescent COVID-19. The donor label of this sample is uncertain.

DNA for the CDR3: TGTGCCAGCAGCTCGACAGGGTTGCTCACCGGGGAGCTGTTTTTT. Residues: CASSSTGLLTGELFF. The chain combines TRBV6-2 or TRBV6-3 with TRBJ2-2; 7 bases are shared with TRBD1. Trimming cost V 6 bases and J 4 bases; bases outside gene matches: 8. Germline values: CDR1 MNHEY, CDR2 SVGEGT. There are 15 residues in the CDR3.